This entry is about one T cell receptor (beta chain). Antigen specificity is unknown. This CDR3 contains 12 residues. CDR1 MNHEY and CDR2 SMNVEV come from the germline V gene (reference sequence). Germline trimming cut 6 bases from V and 9 bases from J; bases unmatched to any gene: 3. The data are from a study of graft-versus-host responses after intestinal transplantation. Study at large: Transplant recipients had multivisceral, liver-intestinal, or isolated intestinal grafts. Regarding the study as a whole: GvH clones were found in recipient marrow; some appeared first in ileum or blood. Among circulating GvH clones, peak levels were associated with early post-transplant declines in HvG clones.

Assay used: immunoSEQ multiplex PCR; TCRdb lists only in-frame clones, some missing. The sample has tens of thousands of clones, approximately 92% seen once. The V gene is TRBV27, the J gene TRBJ2-1; TRBD1 agrees at 9 bases. The sequencing here drew on unstimulated CD8+ T cells sorted from spleen or lymph node cells, taken before intestinal transplant. The sequence was collected from a human donor who received an intestinal transplant. Here the CDR3 reads CASRIQGAEQFF. CDR3 bases: TGTGCCAGCAGGATACAGGGGGCTGAGCAGTTCTTC.